The 13 T cell receptor beta chains below were found in one sample sequenced in a study of blood T cell repertoires in COVID-19. Sequenced by immunoSEQ multiplex PCR; TCRdb stores in-frame clones only, minus some. The data show about 190,000 clones, over 75% seen once. Sequenced sample: peripheral blood. These receptors all stem from a woman aged 50 to 65 with acute or convalescent COVID-19.

V usage is TRBV7-8 and J usage is TRBJ1-1, with D unclear. The CDR3 spans 13 residues. The V gene's germline CDR1 is SGHVS and CDR2 FQNEAQ. Trimming pared 5 bases from V and 0 bases from J, leaving 7 bases between. In DNA, the CDR3 is TGTGCCAGCAGCAGGACTATGAACACTGAAGCTTTCTTT. As protein: CASSRTMNTEAFF.

The chain uses TRBV7-6 and TRBJ2-3, with TRBD2 matching over 11 bases. J gave up 2 bases and V 3 bases, and 1 base lay outside the gene matches. Germline V gives CDR1 SGHVS, CDR2 FNYEAQ. CDR3 size: 15 residues. CDR3 bases: TGTGCCAGCAGCTTTAGCGGGGGGGTCACAGATACGCAGTATTTT. Residues: CASSFSGGVTDTQYF.

The rearrangement uses TRBV27 and TRBJ1-2; TRBD1 might be the D (5 bases). The CDR3 is made up of 17 amino acids. Deletions cut 5 bases from V and 1 base from J, with 20 bases between. Looked up from germline, CDR1 is MNHEY and CDR2 is SMNVEV (reference sequence). The DNA for the CDR3 is TGTGCCAGCAGTCCCCAGGGCACCCTCACCTTTAACTATGGCTACACCTTC. It yields the protein CASSPQGTLTFNYGYTF.

J is TRBJ2-2 and V is TRBV3-1 (or the pseudogene TRBV3-2); possibly TRBD2 for D (5 bases). Between the trimmed V and J ends, which lost 3 bases and 7 bases, there was a span of 27 bases. This CDR3 spans 19 amino acids. Germline V gives CDR1 LGHDT, CDR2 YNNKEL (reference sequence). The CDR3 loop is CASSHILGSRAKSGGELFF. CDR3 DNA: TGTGCCAGCAGCCATATTCTTGGCAGTAGAGCAAAAAGCGGCGGGGAGCTGTTTTTT.

The genes are TRBV6-5 and TRBJ2-4, with D possibly matching TRBD2 (6 bases). V was shortened by 7 bases and J by 2 bases, with 9 bases between the two germline ends. The germline V gene encodes CDR1 MNHEY and CDR2 SVGAGI. The CDR3 spans 13 residues. CDR3 region: CASMGGSKNIQYF. The DNA for the CDR3 is TGTGCCAGCATGGGAGGATCCAAAAACATTCAGTACTTC.

This clone has only one observation. The chain carries TRBV6-5 and TRBJ2-3; TRBD2 is a possible D gene (5 bases). This CDR3 has 15 amino acids. The germline gives CDR1 MNHEY, CDR2 SVGAGI. Trimming pared 5 bases from V and 4 bases from J, leaving 16 bases between. CDR3 DNA: TGTGCCAGCAGTCAAATACTAGGGAGCGCAGATACGCAGTATTTT. It yields the protein CASSQILGSADTQYF.

This rearrangement joins TRBV6-5 to TRBJ1-4; 8 bases are a match to TRBD1. After removal of 5 bases from V and 10 bases from J, the junction contained 0 bases not matched to a gene. This CDR3 spans 11 amino acids. Germline lookup yields CDR1 MNHEY and CDR2 SVGAGI. CDR3 sequence: CASSTGGKLFF. Written as DNA, the CDR3 is TGTGCCAGCAGTACAGGGGGAAAACTGTTTTTT.

This clone has only one observation. V and J are TRBV27 and TRBJ2-3; 8 bases map to TRBD2. The germline V gene encodes CDR1 MNHEY and CDR2 SMNVEV (reference sequence). CDR3 size: 15 residues. V shed 8 bases, J shed 2 bases, and the junction held 9 bases outside the gene matches. The CDR3 loop is CASHHLAGNTDTQYF. The CDR3 DNA reads as TGTGCCAGCCACCATTTAGCGGGGAACACAGATACGCAGTATTTT.

The chain has TRBV5-6 and TRBJ2-1; 10 bases are a match to TRBD1. The CDR3 totals 17 residues. The germline gives CDR1 SGHDT, CDR2 YYEEEE. J was trimmed by 2 bases and V by 4 bases; bases with no gene match: 9. The CDR3 nucleotides read TGTGCCAGCAGCCCAACCGGGACAGGGGACACCTACAATGAGCAGTTCTTC. Its protein product is CASSPTGTGDTYNEQFF. The full variable domain, completed using reference TRBV5-6 and TRBJ2-1, is DAGVTQSPTHLIKTRGQQVTLRCSPKSGHDTVSWYQQALGQGPQFIFQYYEEEERQRGNFPDRFSGHQFPNYSSELNVNALLLGDSALYLCASSPTGTGDTYNEQFFGPGTRLTVL.

CDR3 residues: CASSYGDRLEQYF. DNA of the CDR3: TGTGCCAGCAGTTACGGGGACAGACTCGAGCAGTACTTC. This rearrangement joins TRBV6-5 to TRBJ2-7, with 7 bases aligning to TRBD1. Unmatched junction bases numbered 4, after V lost 2 bases and J lost 6 bases. Per germline, CDR1 MNHEY and CDR2 SVGAGI. The CDR3 is 13 amino acids.

The chain links TRBV27 to TRBJ2-7, with 9 bases matching TRBD1. The CDR3 is made up of 16 amino acids. The V gene end was trimmed by 5 bases and the J gene end by 1 base; junction bases not matched to a gene: 9. Germline V CDR1 and CDR2: MNHEY, SMNVEV (reference sequence). CDR3 protein: CASSPYTGGRSYEQYF. CDR3 coding DNA: TGTGCCAGCAGTCCGTACACAGGGGGCCGATCCTACGAGCAGTACTTC.

The chain has TRBV6-2 or TRBV6-3 and TRBJ2-1; no definite D call. Germline V gene sequence: CDR1 MNHEY, CDR2 SVGEGT. The CDR3 is 12 residues long. V lost 2 bases and J lost 10, with 9 bases in between. The CDR3 reads CASSYLLREQFF. The CDR3 DNA reads as TGTGCCAGCAGTTACCTCCTGAGGGAGCAGTTCTTC.

Only one count was recorded for this clone. This sequence joins TRBV6-6 and TRBJ2-2; a possible D gene is TRBD1 (7 bases). The CDR3 consists of 16 residues. V was cut by 5 bases and J by 6 bases, with 19 bases left in between. CDR1 and CDR2 from the germline V gene are MNHNY and SVGAGI (reference sequence). CDR3 amino acids: CASSRGRDRDPGELFF. As DNA, the CDR3 is TGTGCCAGCAGTCGGGGGAGAGACAGGGATCCCGGGGAGCTGTTTTTT.